Below, 22 T cell receptor gamma chains from the same sample are listed, as sequenced in a study of gamma-delta T cells after stem cell transplantation. TCRdb reanalysed the RT-PCR reads via CATT. The sample shows about 2,300 gamma-chain clones, under 8% of them seen only once. Sequenced material: gamma-delta T cells. The receptors derive from a human donor. It is not recorded whose cells these are; they may come from a transplant donor.

There are many counts of this clone. TCRdb attributes to this sequence the protein of a much larger clone, which differs from the DNA translation at residue 11; a read error is likely, and the protein displayed is translated from the DNA. V usage is TRGV9 and J usage is TRGJP1. As TCRdb names no J gene, one was assigned here on the basis of a DNA match to germline. Germline loops: CDR1 GITISATS, CDR2 ISYDGTV (reference sequence). The CDR3 covers 17 residues. The CDR3 sequence is CALWEVRGNTAGWFKIF. For the CDR3, the DNA is TGTGCCTTGTGGGAGGTGCGAGGTAATACCGCTGGTTGGTTCAAGATATTT.

This clone was found a few times. The TCRdb record carries a much larger clone's protein, which differs from this DNA's translation at residue 8; a read error is the likely cause, and the protein listed here is the DNA translation. The chain uses TRGV9 and TRGJP. The J gene comes from matching the DNA to germline here; TCRdb lacks it. Per the germline V gene, CDR1 is GITISATS and CDR2 is ISYDGTV (reference sequence). Trimming took 0 bases from V and 7 from J; bases not matched to a gene: 6. The CDR3 sequence is 17 residues long. CDR3 amino acids: CALWEVVGELGKKIKVF. The CDR3, as DNA: TGTGCCTTGTGGGAGGTGGTAGGGGAGTTGGGCAAAAAAATCAAGGTATTT.

This clone has more than one count but fewer than ten. The likely explanation is a read error, given a far larger clone one base away. The chain recombines TRGV9 with TRGJ1 or TRGJ2. The germline V gene has CDR1 GITISATS and CDR2 ISYDGTV (reference sequence). The CDR3 consists of 14 residues. Losses at the gene ends were 4 bases for V and 2 bases for J; bases not matched to a gene: 8. CDR3 in DNA: TGTGCCTTGTGGGATCAAAATCATTATTATAAGAAACTCTTT. This translates into CALWDQNHYYKKLF.

The V and J genes are TRGV9 and TRGJ1 or TRGJ2. The J gene, left out of TCRdb, was set here by checking the DNA against germline. V lost 2 bases, J lost 7 bases, and 8 bases stayed unmatched. The V gene's germline CDR1 is GITISATS and CDR2 ISYDGTV (reference sequence). This CDR3 has 13 residues. CDR3 sequence (DNA): TGTGCCTTGTGGGAGGGTAGAGCATATAAGAAACTCTTT. Its protein is CALWEGRAYKKLF.

This clone was seen only a few times. The protein TCRdb lists belongs to a much larger clone and differs from this DNA's translation at residue 8, which points to a read error; the protein shown is made from the DNA. The chain employs TRGV9 and TRGJ1 or TRGJ2. TCRdb carries no J gene annotation; the J gene was assigned here by matching the DNA with germline. CDR1 and CDR2 from the germline V gene are GITISATS and ISYDGTV (reference sequence). This CDR3 has 12 amino acids. The CDR3 protein is CALWEHYDKKLF. The CDR3 region has the DNA TGTGCCTTGTGGGAGCATTATGATAAGAAACTCTTT.

The J gene is TRGJ1 or TRGJ2, the V gene TRGV3. Here the J gene came from matching the DNA to germline, since TCRdb omits it. CDR1 and CDR2 from the germline V gene are VTNTFY and YDVSTARD (reference sequence). The V gene end was trimmed by 5 bases and the J gene end by 10 bases; junction bases not matched to a gene: 14. This CDR3 spans 13 amino acids. The CDR3 DNA follows: TGTGCCACCTGGGGGGAGTCTGACCAGAAGAAACTCTTT. Residues: CATWGESDQKKLF.

This clone is categorized as medium-sized. A far more abundant clone sits one base away, making this likely a read error. The sample has other DNA sequences that encode this CDR3 too. The genes are TRGV9 and TRGJ1 or TRGJ2. The CDR3 has 15 residues. Per the germline V gene, CDR1 is GITISATS and CDR2 is ISYDGTV (reference sequence). CDR3 region: CALWEVLNYNYKKLF. For the CDR3, the DNA is TGTGCCCTGTGGGAGGTGTTAAATTATAATTATAAGAAACTCTTT.

Details on this clone: TCRdb records a much larger clone's protein for this DNA, with a difference at residue 9 that likely arises from a read error; the protein given is the translation of the DNA. This chain uses TRGV9 with TRGJP. Matching the DNA to germline supplied the J gene, which TCRdb does not give. Germline loops: CDR1 GITISATS, CDR2 ISYDGTV (reference sequence). The CDR3 consists of 16 residues. The CDR3 region is CALWGPQESGKKIKVF. Here the CDR3 DNA reads TGTGCCTTGTGGGGGCCACAAGAGTCGGGCAAAAAAATCAAGGTATTT.

As concerns this clone: TCRdb's protein, taken from a much larger clone, differs from this DNA's translation at residue 11, likely owing to a read error; the protein displayed comes from the DNA. The V gene call is TRGV9, and the J gene call is absent. Germline lookup yields CDR1 GITISATS and CDR2 ISYDGTV (reference sequence). This CDR3 is built from 14 residues. The CDR3 protein is CALWALEVQYNKLF. CDR3 DNA sequence: TGTGCCTTGTGGGCGTTGGAAGTACAATATAACAAACTCTTT.

This clone was found a few times. TCRdb shows a much larger clone's protein in place of this DNA's translation, and the two differ at residue 5, likely through a read error; the protein shown is translated from the DNA. The V gene is TRGV9, the J gene TRGJP. V was clipped by 5 bases and J by 4 bases; unmatched bases: 8. The CDR3 runs 17 residues. In germline, CDR1 is GITISATS, CDR2 ISYDGTV (reference sequence). The CDR3 nucleotides are TGTGCCTTGTGGGCGGACGGTCAAGAGTTGGGCAAAAAAATCAAGGTATTT. Protein product: CALWADGQELGKKIKVF.

This clone was seen more than once but under ten times. TCRdb's protein, taken from a much larger clone, differs from this DNA's translation at residue 12, likely owing to a read error; the protein displayed comes from the DNA. The chain combines TRGV9 with TRGJP. Because TCRdb records no J gene, it was assigned here through a match of the DNA to germline. Per germline, CDR1 GITISATS and CDR2 ISYDGTV (reference sequence). This CDR3 region has 17 residues. CDR3 protein: CALWDAEQELGEKIKVF. In DNA, the CDR3 is TGTGCCTTGTGGGATGCAGAACAAGAGTTGGGCGAAAAAATCAAGGTATTT.

This clone was observed a few times. The protein TCRdb gives is from a much larger clone and does not agree with this DNA's translation at residue 4, likely a read error; the protein shown here comes from the DNA. The chain uses TRGV9 and TRGJ1 or TRGJ2. Germline values: CDR1 GITISATS, CDR2 ISYDGTV (reference sequence). The CDR3 contains 12 residues. The chain's CDR3 is CALREVRYKKLF. In nucleotides, the CDR3 is TGTGCCTTGCGGGAGGTGCGGTATAAGAAACTCTTT.

This clone was seen many times. A far larger clone is one base from this, pointing to a likely read error. V and J are TRGV9 and TRGJP1. J was trimmed by 0 bases and V by 3 bases; bases with no gene match: 10. The CDR3 sequence is 17 residues long. Germline lookup yields CDR1 GITISATS and CDR2 ISYDGTV (reference sequence). The CDR3 DNA reads as TGTGCCTTGTGGGAGTTGCGAGGTAATACCACTGGTTGGTTCAAGATATTT. As protein: CALWELRGNTTGWFKIF.

The V and J genes are TRGV9 and TRGJ1 or TRGJ2. No J gene was available from TCRdb, and it was assigned here by a germline match of the DNA. The V gene end was trimmed by 0 bases and the J gene end by 5 bases; junction bases not matched to a gene: 13. From germline, CDR1 is GITISATS and CDR2 ISYDGTV (reference sequence). The CDR3 runs to 16 residues. The CDR3 coding sequence is TGTGCCTTGTGGGAGGTGAGCTTCCATAATAATTATAAGAAACTCTTT. This gives the protein CALWEVSFHNNYKKLF.

The table lists this clone with a few counts. The protein TCRdb lists belongs to a much larger clone and differs from this DNA's translation at residue 3, which points to a read error; the protein shown is made from the DNA. Here the CDR3 DNA reads TGTGCCGTGTGGGAGCTCCAAGAGTTGGGCAAAAAAATCAAGGTATTT. Residues: CAVWELQELGKKIKVF. This sequence joins TRGV9 and TRGJP. The J gene, not given by TCRdb, was assigned here from a germline match of the nucleotide sequence. The germline gives CDR1 GITISATS, CDR2 ISYDGTV (reference sequence). The CDR3 extends over 16 amino acids.

There are a few counts of this clone. One end of the junction varies from germline; a read error may be responsible. Additional DNA sequences in this sample encode the identical CDR3. The chain carries TRGV9 and TRGJ1 or TRGJ2. Since TCRdb gives no J gene, matching the DNA to germline was used here to assign it. This CDR3 comprises 11 residues. Germline CDR1 and CDR2: GITISATS and ISYDGTV (reference sequence). The CDR3 coding sequence is TGTGCATTGTGTTATAAATATAAGAAACTCTTT. Protein: CALCYKYKKLF.

This clone was seen once. The J gene corresponds to TRGJ1 or TRGJ2; a V gene call is absent. The CDR3 runs to 16 residues. CDR3 coding DNA: TGTGCCTTGTGGGAGGTGCAGGGCGGACTTTATTATAAGAAACTCTTT. It is translated as CALWEVQGGLYYKKLF.

The sample holds a few counts of this clone. The TCRdb record carries a much larger clone's protein, which differs from this DNA's translation at residue 12; a read error is the likely cause, and the protein listed here is the DNA translation. This rearrangement joins TRGV9 to TRGJP. CDR1 is GITISATS, CDR2 ISYDGTV, per germline (reference sequence). The CDR3 contains 17 residues. The CDR3 coding sequence is TGTGCCTTGTGGGAGGTTCACCAAGAGTTGGGCGAAAAAATCAAGGTATTT. Its translation: CALWEVHQELGEKIKVF.

In regard to this clone: A far larger clone is one nucleotide away, so this likely arose from a read error. Other DNA sequences of this sample code for an identical CDR3. V usage is TRGV9 and J usage is TRGJ1 or TRGJ2. TCRdb does not report a J gene; here it was assigned by matching the DNA to germline references. J was trimmed by 4 bases and V by 0 bases; bases with no gene match: 9. CDR3 length equals 15 residues. Germline CDR1 GITISATS, CDR2 ISYDGTV (reference sequence). The CDR3 nucleotides are TGTGCCTTGTGGGAGGTGGGCGGTAGGTATTATAAGAAACTCTTT. Protein product: CALWEVGGRYYKKLF.

This clone was seen more than once but under ten times. Given a much more abundant clone one base away, this may be a read error. The CDR3 DNA is TGTGCCTTGTGGGAGGTGTTAAAGGAGAATTATGAGAAACTCTTT. Its protein is CALWEVLKENYEKLF. The J gene is TRGJ1 or TRGJ2, the V gene TRGV9. The J gene, missing from TCRdb, was assigned here through DNA to germline matching. The CDR3 contains 15 residues. Germline CDR1 reads GITISATS; CDR2 reads ISYDGTV (reference sequence).

This clone appeared many times. The V gene is TRGV9, the J gene TRGJ1 or TRGJ2. TCRdb records no J gene; here it was assigned by comparing the DNA to germline. The germline V gene encodes CDR1 GITISATS and CDR2 ISYDGTV (reference sequence). The CDR3 extends over 12 amino acids. J lost 11 bases, V lost 4 bases, and 11 bases had no gene match. CDR3 loop: CALWDFREEKLF. DNA of the CDR3: TGTGCCTTGTGGGATTTTCGAGAGGAGAAACTCTTT.

With respect to this clone: A far larger clone is one nucleotide away, so this likely arose from a read error. Other DNA sequences of this sample code for an identical CDR3. The J gene was not called, though the V gene is TRGV9. CDR1 and CDR2 (germline): GITISATS, ISYDGTV (reference sequence). This CDR3 is built from 14 residues. The CDR3 protein is CALWDQKHYYKKLF. The CDR3 nucleotides are TGTGCCTTGTGGGATCAAAAACATTATTATAAGAAGCTCTTT.